The rows below give T cell receptor beta chains drawn from one sample of a study of T cells after yellow fever vaccination. TCRdb called the 5' RACE reads again in MiXCR, with one record for every CDR3 protein. The top ten clones hold under 15% of a sample with some 600,000 distinct CDR3 sequences, 12% of them seen once. The specimen was PBMCs, collected on the day of the yellow fever booster vaccination. These receptors were obtained from a man under 40 who received the YFV17D yellow fever vaccine. The CDR3 runs from the conserved cysteine through the conserved F or W. A D gene is named only where the DNA matches it firmly. Part of the rows lack a size; the others show once, few, many or a class for expanded clones.

d_call	v_call	clone_size	j_call	cdr3_nt	cdr3_aa
-	TRBV4-3	-	TRBJ2-7	TGCGCCAGCAGTCATGAGCCCGGGGGCACCGCCTACGAGCAGTACTTC	CASSHEPGGTAYEQYF
-	TRBV27	-	TRBJ2-6	TGTGCCAGCAGTTTAATGCGGGGCCTTGTCTCTGGGGCCAACGTCCTGACTTTC	CASSLMRGLVSGANVLTF
TRBD1	TRBV4-2	many	TRBJ1-2	TGTGCCAGCAGCCAAGTAACAGGGGAAGGCACCTTC	CASSQVTGEGTF
TRBD2	TRBV20-1	-	TRBJ2-2	TGCAGTGCTAGAGTTGGTAGCGGGATTAGCACCGGGGAGCTGTTTTTT	CSARVGSGISTGELFF
TRBD2	TRBV7-2	-	TRBJ2-5	TGTGCCAGCAGTAAAGGAGCGGGAAGTCAAGAGACCCAGTACTTC	CASSKGAGSQETQYF
TRBD2	TRBV7-2	few	TRBJ2-3	TGTGCCAGCAGCTTAAACGCAGCGGGAGTGAAAGATACGCAGTATTTT	CASSLNAAGVKDTQYF
-	TRBV20-1	few	TRBJ1-2	TGCAGTGCCAAAACCGGGAGCTCTAACTATGGCTACACCTTC	CSAKTGSSNYGYTF
TRBD2	TRBV29-1	-	TRBJ2-7	TGCAGCGGACTCACTAGCGGGCGAGCCTACGAGCAGTACTTC	CSGLTSGRAYEQYF
-	TRBV6-1	few	TRBJ2-6	TGTGCCAGCAAAGCGGCCCACTCTGGGGCCAACGTCCTGACTTTC	CASKAAHSGANVLTF
-	TRBV28	few	TRBJ1-1	TGTGCCGCCATGGGGGACACTGAAGCTTTCTTT	CAAMGDTEAFF
TRBD1	TRBV20-1	many	TRBJ2-5	TGCAGTGCTAGTGCTGGACAGGGGAAAGGGACCCAGTACTTC	CSASAGQGKGTQYF
TRBD2	TRBV28	-	TRBJ2-5	TGTGCCAGCAGTTTGATAGCGGGAGTCCAAGAGACCCAGTACTTC	CASSLIAGVQETQYF
-	TRBV20-1	many	TRBJ1-1	TGCAGTGCTAGAGGGGCCAACACTGAAGCTTTCTTT	CSARGANTEAFF
-	TRBV29-1	-	TRBJ1-6	TGCAGCGCTCGGGACGGCGCGGAGGGTTCACCCCTCCACTTT	CSARDGAEGSPLHF
-	TRBV7-2	-	TRBJ2-7	TGTGCCAGCAGCTTAGCGAGGGCAGCCTACGAGCAGTACTTC	CASSLARAAYEQYF
TRBD1	TRBV23-1	few	TRBJ1-5	TGCGCCAGCAGTCAACCTTCGGGGACAGGGGGCGCAGGTCAGCCCCAGCATTTT	CASSQPSGTGGAGQPQHF
-	TRBV19	-	TRBJ2-1	TGTGCCAGTGGACAGAACTCCTACAATGAGCAGTTCTTC	CASGQNSYNEQFF
-	TRBV12-3/TRBV12-4	many	TRBJ1-1	TGTGCCAGCAGTCCCAGAAGAGCATACACTGAAGCTTTCTTT	CASSPRRAYTEAFF
-	TRBV20-1	-	TRBJ2-7	TGCAGTGCTCACAGGTTGGGGTCCTACGAGCAGTACTTC	CSAHRLGSYEQYF
TRBD2	TRBV6-5	-	TRBJ2-1	TGTGCCAGCAGTTACCTCAGGGGAGCGGGAGGCCACAATGAGCAGTTCTTC	CASSYLRGAGGHNEQFF
TRBD2	TRBV20-1	-	TRBJ2-7	TGCAGTGCTAGGGGTGAACGGGAGGGGCTCCACGAGCAGTACTTC	CSARGEREGLHEQYF
-	TRBV2	-	TRBJ2-3	TGTGCCAGCAGTGAAGTTGGCCTGGAATTCGGGATATCCACAGATACGCAGTATTTT	CASSEVGLEFGISTDTQYF
-	TRBV12-3/TRBV12-4	-	TRBJ1-2	TGTGCCAGCAATGAGGCAGGGAACTATGGCTACACCTTC	CASNEAGNYGYTF
-	TRBV30	few	TRBJ1-3	TGTGCCTGGAGTGTTTCCCGGTCCTCTGGAAACACCATATATTTT	CAWSVSRSSGNTIYF
TRBD2	TRBV5-1	many	TRBJ2-3	TGCGCCAGCACCCCGCTAGCGGGAGCCACAGATACGCAGTATTTT	CASTPLAGATDTQYF
-	TRBV7-2	-	TRBJ2-7	TGTGCCAGCAGCTTAGATTGGCGGGGCTACGAGCAGTACTTC	CASSLDWRGYEQYF
-	TRBV29-1	-	TRBJ2-7	TGCAGCGTTGGAGGGAACGAGCAGTACTTC	CSVGGNEQYF
TRBD1	TRBV2	few	TRBJ2-6	TGTGCCAGCTGGGGAGGCAGGGGGCGAGGGGCCAACGTCCTGACTTTC	CASWGGRGRGANVLTF
-	TRBV20-1	few	TRBJ2-4	TGCAGTGCTAGAGACAGCGTCTTAGCCAAAAACATTCAGTACTTC	CSARDSVLAKNIQYF
-	TRBV4-3	few	TRBJ2-7	TGCGCCAGCAGCCAAGGAGCGGTTCACGGATCTTACGAGCAGTACTTC	CASSQGAVHGSYEQYF
-	TRBV4-3	-	TRBJ1-2	TGCGCCAGCAGCCAAGTCACCAACTATGGCTACACCTTC	CASSQVTNYGYTF
-	TRBV7-3	many	TRBJ1-3	TGTGCCAGCAGCTCGGACGGATACTCTGGAAACACCATATATTTT	CASSSDGYSGNTIYF
TRBD2	TRBV12-5	few	TRBJ2-3	TGTGCTAGTGGTGCCCAACTAGCGACTAGCACAGATACGCAGTATTTT	CASGAQLATSTDTQYF
-	TRBV20-1	-	TRBJ2-1	TGCAGCCTCCTTGGGTCGTACAATGAGCAGTTCTTC	CSLLGSYNEQFF
-	TRBV18	many	TRBJ2-6	TGTGCCAGCTCACCTATCTCTGGGGCCAACGTCCTGACTTTC	CASSPISGANVLTF
TRBD2	TRBV3-1	many	TRBJ2-1	TGTGCCAGCAGCCTACTAGCGAAAGACAATGAGCAGTTCTTC	CASSLLAKDNEQFF
TRBD1	TRBV7-2	few	TRBJ1-3	TGTGCCAGCAGCGGGGGACAGGGAAACACCATATATTTT	CASSGGQGNTIYF
-	TRBV5-1	-	TRBJ1-1	TGCGCCAGCAACTCAGGGTTTTCAGCTTTCTTT	CASNSGFSAFF
TRBD1	TRBV20-1	many	TRBJ1-5	TGCAGTTCCAAACAGGGGAATCAGCCCCAGCATTTT	CSSKQGNQPQHF
TRBD2	TRBV13	few	TRBJ2-7	TGTGCCAGCAGCTTAAAACTAGCGGGAGTGGGGGAGCAGTACTTC	CASSLKLAGVGEQYF
-	TRBV30	few	TRBJ1-1	TGTGCCTGGAGTGTACTCGGGACGGGACAAGTTGAAGCTTTCTTT	CAWSVLGTGQVEAFF
TRBD2	TRBV5-1	-	TRBJ2-3	TGCGCCAGCAGCTTTAGGAGCGGGATCCAACCCACAGATACGCAGTATTTT	CASSFRSGIQPTDTQYF